This T cell receptor beta chain derives from a study of CD8 T cell repertoires and HIV-1 epitope variants. For the study at large: Twenty-five autologous and known Gag and Nef epitope variant peptides each stimulated T cells separately. Tested: three Gag epitope families, Nef HW9 and YT9. Broader study findings: Nef KF9 drew roughly five clonotypes and HW9 one, without TAALDMSHF responses.

The CDR3 has 14 residues. Deletions cut 0 bases from V and 6 bases from J, with 9 bases between. Per germline, CDR1 LGHNA and CDR2 YNFKEQ. Generated by immunoSEQ multiplex PCR, the TCRdb table keeps only in-frame clones and is missing some. The sample contains approximately 90,000 clones, approximately 70% of which appear only once. Note on this clone: Antigen unknown.

The TCR originated in a male donor with HIV. The genes are TRBV4-2 and TRBJ2-1; no firm D call. Sequenced input: uncultured baseline CD8+ T cells from peripheral blood mononuclear cells (PBMCs). The CDR3 loop reads CASSQEFSFNEQFF. CDR3 DNA sequence: TGTGCCAGCAGCCAAGAATTCAGTTTCAATGAGCAGTTCTTC.